This entry describes one T cell receptor (beta chain). Its antigen remains unknown. Germline CDR1 LNHDA, CDR2 SQIVND (reference sequence). CDR3 length: 12 residues. V was clipped by 7 bases and J by 8 bases, with 14 bases between them. These data are taken from a study of cytomegalovirus exposure and HLA in healthy donors. The donors, nominally healthy at sampling, likely had unrecorded immune exposures. Findings of the study overall: Among the sequence variants, a highly shared cluster was likely an artifact of sequencing. One variant, a missense change in DCLRE1C, was linked in a later analysis to TCR beta V- and J-gene trimming.

Both 60 Vbeta primers and 13 Jbeta primers went into the PCR. Sequencing was performed with immunoSEQ multiplex PCR; in TCRdb, only in-frame clones are kept and a portion is missing. The table shows around 92,000 clones, with 81% occurring only once. What was sequenced was PBMCs. This clonotype originated in a girl aged 2 to 9 in good health and CMV-seropositive. This chain links TRBV19 with TRBJ1-1; no clear D gene. CDR3 coding DNA: TGTGCCAGTACCCTCACCGGGAGGGAAGCTTTCTTT. Protein sequence: CASTLTGREAFF.